What follows are 6 T cell receptor beta chains derived from one specimen sequenced in a study of early T cells in non-severe SARS-CoV-2 infection. MiXCR, applied by TCRdb to the 5' RACE reads, yields one record per CDR3 protein. The repertoire holds some 50,000 distinct CDR3 sequences, with 10% as singletons. Sequencing used whole blood. These receptors were taken from an adult who was a healthcare worker with PCR-confirmed SARS-CoV-2 infection or an uninfected control (not recorded which).

V and J are TRBV12-3 or TRBV12-4 and TRBJ1-4, with D unclear. This CDR3 region has 14 residues. Trimming took off 4 bases at V and 0 bases at J, with 6 bases between the two ends. CDR3 protein: CASSWGATNEKLFF. CDR3 nucleotides: TGTGCCAGCAGTTGGGGTGCAACTAATGAAAAACTGTTTTTT.

The chain carries TRBV12-3 or TRBV12-4 and TRBJ2-1; no reliable D call. This CDR3 region has 13 residues. With 6 bases removed from V and 6 bases from J, the gap between germline ends came to 12 bases. This CDR3 is CASRRNAVNEQFF. CDR3 coding DNA: TGTGCCAGCAGACGGAATGCCGTCAATGAGCAGTTCTTC.

This clonotype came up many times. The V gene is TRBV5-1, the J gene TRBJ2-4; TRBD2 aligns across 8 bases. Germline lookup yields CDR1 SGHRS and CDR2 YFSETQ. Trimming at V came to 1 base and at J to 0 bases, leaving 12 bases not matched to a gene. This CDR3 region has 19 residues. CDR3 coding DNA: TGCGCCAGCAGCTTGCTTGGAGCGGGAGAGGTCCGAGCCAAAAACATTCAGTACTTC. This codes for CASSLLGAGEVRAKNIQYF.

The chain employs TRBV6-2 or TRBV6-3 and TRBJ1-6, with 8 bases identical to TRBD1. J was trimmed by 4 bases and V by 6 bases; bases with no gene match: 5. This CDR3 is 15 amino acids long. The germline V gene has CDR1 MNHEY and CDR2 SVGEGT. The CDR3 DNA is TGTGCCAGCAGCCGGGACAGGCGATATAATTCACCCCTCCACTTT. Translation: CASSRDRRYNSPLHF.

Ten or more counts support this clonotype. This sequence joins TRBV2 and TRBJ1-2; no definite D call. The V and J ends lost 6 bases and 8 bases respectively, with 19 bases between them. Germline assignment: CDR1 SNHLY and CDR2 FYNNEI. The CDR3 has 14 amino acids. CDR3 coding DNA: TGTGCCAGCAGATGGGATCTTGCAGCGGGGGGCTACACCTTC. Its translation is CASRWDLAAGGYTF.

This clonotype occurred a few times. The genes are TRBV30 and TRBJ2-1; D may correspond to TRBD1 or TRBD2 (5 bases each). V lost 0 bases and J 0 bases, leaving 9 bases between the germline ends. The germline gives CDR1 GTSNPN, CDR2 SVGIG (reference sequence). The CDR3 has 15 residues. CDR3 nucleotide sequence: TGTGCCTGGAGTGTATCGGGGCGCTCCTACAATGAGCAGTTCTTC. Translating gives CAWSVSGRSYNEQFF.